The 3 T cell receptor beta chains below all came from one sample that was sequenced in a study of T-cell reconstitution after alpha-beta-depleted transplantation in children. As it was prepared, the TCRbeta library received unique molecular identifiers. TCRdb analysed the PCR reads with MiXCR anew, one entry per CDR3 protein. The sample has around 130,000 distinct CDR3 sequences; around a tenth are singletons. Source: PBMCs, mostly from graft donor cells, taken 180 days after TCRalphabeta/CD19-depleted stem cell transplant. These TCRs come from a girl under three years old who had a stem cell transplant for combined immunodeficiency, so the T cells may come from the graft donor.

Ten or more counts support this clonotype. The chain recombines TRBV9 with TRBJ2-5, with unresolved D. Germline loops: CDR1 SGDLS, CDR2 YYNGEE. The CDR3 consists of 13 residues. V lost 0 bases and J lost 4, with 7 bases in between. The CDR3, as DNA: TGTGCCAGCAGCGTAGATCGGCGAGAGACCCAGTACTTC. It is translated as CASSVDRRETQYF. Full variable domain (outside the CDR3, taken from reference TRBV9 and TRBJ2-5): DSGVTQTPKHLITATGQRVTLRCSPRSGDLSVYWYQQSLDQGLQFLIQYYNGEERAKGNILERFSAQQFPDLHSELNLSSLELGDSALYFCASSVDRRETQYFGPGTRLLVL.

This clonotype was seen only a few times. CDR3 in amino acids: CAWSVSGSAQPQHF. The CDR3 region has the DNA TGTGCCTGGAGTGTTTCGGGGAGCGCCCAGCCCCAGCATTTT. The chain combines TRBV30 with TRBJ1-5; D gene ambiguous. V shed 0 bases and J shed 7 bases, with 13 bases lying between them. Per germline, CDR1 GTSNPN and CDR2 SVGIG (reference sequence). There are 14 residues in the CDR3.

This clonotype was found many times. The chain is built from TRBV29-1 and TRBJ2-3; D is unresolved. The ends were cut back, 2 bases at V and 4 bases at J, with 13 bases in the middle. There are 14 residues in the CDR3. Germline V lookup: CDR1 SQVTM, CDR2 ANQGSEA. The CDR3 coding sequence is TGCAGCGTTGAACGGCATCTCTCCGCAGATACGCAGTATTTT. It codes for CSVERHLSADTQYF.